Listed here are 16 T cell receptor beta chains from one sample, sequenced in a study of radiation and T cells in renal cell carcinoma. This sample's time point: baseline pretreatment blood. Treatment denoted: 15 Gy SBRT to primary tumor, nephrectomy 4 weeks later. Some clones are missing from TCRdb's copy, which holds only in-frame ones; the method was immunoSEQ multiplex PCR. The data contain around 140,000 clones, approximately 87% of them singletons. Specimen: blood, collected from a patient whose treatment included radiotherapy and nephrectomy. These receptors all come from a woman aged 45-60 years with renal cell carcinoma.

In DNA, the CDR3 is TGCGCCAGCAGCCACCGGACTAGCTGGACAGATACGCAGTATTTT. Translated, it gives CASSHRTSWTDTQYF. This rearrangement joins TRBV5-1 to TRBJ2-3; 8 bases are shared with TRBD2. The ends lost 4 bases at V and 3 bases at J; junction bases unmatched: 7. The CDR3 has 15 amino acids. CDR1 is SGHRS, CDR2 YFSETQ, per germline. The entire variable domain, with the rest obtained from reference TRBV5-1 and TRBJ2-3, is as follows: KAGVTQTPRYLIKTRGQQVTLSCSPISGHRSVSWYQQTPGQGLQFLFEYFSETQRNKGNFPGRFSGRQFSNSRSEMNVSTLELGDSALYLCASSHRTSWTDTQYFGPGTRLTVL.

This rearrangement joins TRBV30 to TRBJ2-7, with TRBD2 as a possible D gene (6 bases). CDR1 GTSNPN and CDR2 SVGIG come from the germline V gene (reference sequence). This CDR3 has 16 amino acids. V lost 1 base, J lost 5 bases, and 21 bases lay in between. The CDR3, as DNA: TGTGCCTGGAGTGCCGGGGCGGGACTTCGGAGGGACGAGCAGTACTTC. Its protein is CAWSAGAGLRRDEQYF.

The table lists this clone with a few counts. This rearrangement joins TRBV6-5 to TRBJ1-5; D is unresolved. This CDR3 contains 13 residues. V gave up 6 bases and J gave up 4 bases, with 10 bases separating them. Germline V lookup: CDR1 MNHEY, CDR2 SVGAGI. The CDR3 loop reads CASRRTENQPQHF. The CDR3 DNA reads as TGTGCCAGCAGACGGACGGAGAATCAGCCCCAGCATTTT.

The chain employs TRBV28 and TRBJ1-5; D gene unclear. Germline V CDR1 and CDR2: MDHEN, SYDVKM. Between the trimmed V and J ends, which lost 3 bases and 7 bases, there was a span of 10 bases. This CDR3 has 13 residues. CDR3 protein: CASSFRVGQPQHF. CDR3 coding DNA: TGTGCCAGCAGTTTCCGGGTTGGGCAGCCCCAGCATTTT.

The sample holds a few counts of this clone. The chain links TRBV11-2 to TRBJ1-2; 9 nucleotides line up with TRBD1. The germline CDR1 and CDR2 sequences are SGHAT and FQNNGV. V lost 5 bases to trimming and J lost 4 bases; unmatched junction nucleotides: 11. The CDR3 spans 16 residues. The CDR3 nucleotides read TGTGCCAGCAGCAACCCCGGACAGGGGCGAAGCTATGGCTACACCTTC. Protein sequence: CASSNPGQGRSYGYTF.

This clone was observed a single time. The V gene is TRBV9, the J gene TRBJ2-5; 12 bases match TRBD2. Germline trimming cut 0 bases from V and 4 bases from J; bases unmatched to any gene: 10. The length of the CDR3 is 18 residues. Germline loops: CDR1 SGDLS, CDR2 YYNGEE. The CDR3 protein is CASSVAAGLAGGGETQYF. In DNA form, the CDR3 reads TGTGCCAGCAGCGTAGCTGCTGGGCTAGCGGGAGGGGGAGAGACCCAGTACTTC.

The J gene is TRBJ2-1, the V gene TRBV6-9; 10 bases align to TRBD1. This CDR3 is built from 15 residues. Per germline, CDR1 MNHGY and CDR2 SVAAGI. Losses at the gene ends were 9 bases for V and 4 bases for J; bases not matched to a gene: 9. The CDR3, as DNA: TGTGCCAGGTTCGAGTCGGGACAGGGGTACAATGAGCAGTTCTTC. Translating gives CARFESGQGYNEQFF.

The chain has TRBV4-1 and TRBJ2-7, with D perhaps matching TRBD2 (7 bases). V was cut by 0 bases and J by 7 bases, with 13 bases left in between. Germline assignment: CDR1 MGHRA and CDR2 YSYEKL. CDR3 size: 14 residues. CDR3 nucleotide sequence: TGCGCCAGCAGCCAAGATGGGGGCGGGGGTGAGCAGTACTTC. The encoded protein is CASSQDGGGGEQYF.

CDR3 loop: CAIRGDRENSYEQYF. The CDR3, as DNA: TGTGCCATCAGGGGGGACAGGGAAAACTCCTACGAGCAGTACTTC. This chain connects TRBV10-3 to TRBJ2-7; 9 nucleotides line up with TRBD1. The CDR3 sequence is 15 residues long. The V and J ends lost 6 bases and 0 bases, in that order; junction bases with no gene match: 6. CDR1 ENHRY and CDR2 SYGVKD come from the germline V gene.

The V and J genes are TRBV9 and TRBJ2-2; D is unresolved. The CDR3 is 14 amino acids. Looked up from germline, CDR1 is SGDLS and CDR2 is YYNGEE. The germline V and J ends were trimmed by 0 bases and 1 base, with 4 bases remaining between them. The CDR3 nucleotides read TGTGCCAGCAGCGTAGCAGGGAACACCGGGGAGCTGTTTTTT. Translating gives CASSVAGNTGELFF.

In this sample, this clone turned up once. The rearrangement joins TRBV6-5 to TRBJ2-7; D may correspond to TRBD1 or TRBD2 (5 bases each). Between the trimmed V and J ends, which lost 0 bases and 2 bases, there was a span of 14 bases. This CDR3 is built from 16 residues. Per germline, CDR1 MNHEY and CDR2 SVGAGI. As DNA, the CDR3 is TGTGCCAGCAGTTACTCGAACCATGAGGGGCCCTACGAGCAGTACTTC. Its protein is CASSYSNHEGPYEQYF.

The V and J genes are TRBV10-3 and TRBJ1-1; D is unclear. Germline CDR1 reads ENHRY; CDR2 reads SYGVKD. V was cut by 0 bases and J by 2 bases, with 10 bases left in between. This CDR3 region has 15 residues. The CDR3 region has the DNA TGTGCCATCAGTGAGTCTTGGGAGCTTAACACTGAAGCTTTCTTT. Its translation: CAISESWELNTEAFF.

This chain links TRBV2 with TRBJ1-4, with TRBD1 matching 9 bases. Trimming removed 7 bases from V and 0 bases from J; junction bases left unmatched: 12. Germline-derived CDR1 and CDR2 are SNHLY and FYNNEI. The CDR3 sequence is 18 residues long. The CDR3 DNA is TGTGCCAGCACCTCGCGCACAGGGGGCAAGGCAACTAATGAAAAACTGTTTTTT. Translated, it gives CASTSRTGGKATNEKLFF.

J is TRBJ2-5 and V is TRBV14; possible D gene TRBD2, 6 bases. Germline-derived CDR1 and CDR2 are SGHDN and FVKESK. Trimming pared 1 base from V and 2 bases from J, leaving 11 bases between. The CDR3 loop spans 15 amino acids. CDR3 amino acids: CASSQARGRQETQYF. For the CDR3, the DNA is TGTGCCAGCAGCCAAGCTCGTGGGAGGCAAGAGACCCAGTACTTC.

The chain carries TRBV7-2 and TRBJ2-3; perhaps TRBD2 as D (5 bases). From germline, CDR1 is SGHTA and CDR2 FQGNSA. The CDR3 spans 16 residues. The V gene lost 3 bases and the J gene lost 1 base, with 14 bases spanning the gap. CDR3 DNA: TGTGCCAGCAGCTTGCGTCGGGCGGAGGGCACAGATACGCAGTATTTT. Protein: CASSLRRAEGTDTQYF. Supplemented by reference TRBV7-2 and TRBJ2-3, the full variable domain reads GAGVSQSPSNKVTEKGKDVELRCDPISGHTALYWYRQSLGQGLEFLIYFQGNSAPDKSGLPSDRFSAERTGGSVSTLTIQRTQQEDSAVYLCASSLRRAEGTDTQYFGPGTRLTVL.

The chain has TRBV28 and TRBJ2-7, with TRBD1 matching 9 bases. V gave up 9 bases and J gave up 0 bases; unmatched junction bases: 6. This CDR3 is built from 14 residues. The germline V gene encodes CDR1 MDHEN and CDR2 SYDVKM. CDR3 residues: CARTGGLSSYEQYF. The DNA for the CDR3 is TGTGCCAGAACAGGGGGCCTGAGCTCCTACGAGCAGTACTTC.